The 2 T cell receptor beta chains reported below all come from one sample, sequenced in a study of blood T cell repertoires in COVID-19. The repertoire was sequenced with immunoSEQ multiplex PCR; TCRdb's copy has only in-frame clones and lacks some. The sample carries about 82,000 clones, about 83% recorded once. Sequencing used peripheral blood. The receptors shown here come from a woman aged 60-75 years with acute or convalescent COVID-19.

This clone was seen a handful of times. The V gene is TRBV6-5, the J gene TRBJ2-5; weak D call: TRBD2 (6 bases). CDR1 MNHEY and CDR2 SVGAGI come from the germline V gene. The CDR3 is made up of 15 amino acids. The germline V and J ends were trimmed by 2 bases and 5 bases, with 15 bases remaining between them. CDR3 region: CASSYAGTASETQYF. The CDR3 bases are TGTGCCAGCAGTTACGCGGGGACGGCCAGCGAGACCCAGTACTTC.

CDR3 coding DNA: TGTGCCAGCAGTTACCGGGACAGGGGCAATCAGCCCCAGCATTTT. Translating gives CASSYRDRGNQPQHF. The rearrangement joins TRBV6-6 to TRBJ1-5; 9 bases line up with TRBD1. Germline CDR1 is MNHNY and CDR2 is SVGAGI (reference sequence). CDR3 length: 15 residues. Unmatched junction bases numbered 1, after V lost 2 bases and J lost 2 bases.